The entry below describes one T cell receptor beta chain. Germline V gene sequence: CDR1 PRHDT, CDR2 FYEKMQ (reference sequence). This CDR3 comprises 12 residues. Trimming shortened V by 5 bases and J by 6 bases, and 10 bases separated the two germline ends. Sequencing used immunoSEQ multiplex PCR; TCRdb keeps in-frame clones, though not all of them. The sample holds approximately 760,000 clones, approximately 85% seen once. These data come from a study of shared T cell receptors in the human thymus. The data also belong to a second study, concerning human thymus T cells. That study adds: Those donating were healthy Finnish infants in corrective surgery for congenital heart defects. Resections from corrective heart surgery supplied the thymus tissue. An apparent bias in V and J gene usage was seen in thymic and blood repertoires. Related research described thymic repertoires that were highly overlapping among unrelated individuals.

The specimen sequenced was thymocytes. V gene TRBV13 combines with J gene TRBJ1-1, with TRBD1 as a possible D gene (5 bases). The clonotype was recovered from a girl less than two years old with a congenital heart defect. The CDR3 nucleotides read TGTGCCAGCAGCAATACAGGCTCTGAAGCTTTCTTT. Protein sequence: CASSNTGSEAFF.